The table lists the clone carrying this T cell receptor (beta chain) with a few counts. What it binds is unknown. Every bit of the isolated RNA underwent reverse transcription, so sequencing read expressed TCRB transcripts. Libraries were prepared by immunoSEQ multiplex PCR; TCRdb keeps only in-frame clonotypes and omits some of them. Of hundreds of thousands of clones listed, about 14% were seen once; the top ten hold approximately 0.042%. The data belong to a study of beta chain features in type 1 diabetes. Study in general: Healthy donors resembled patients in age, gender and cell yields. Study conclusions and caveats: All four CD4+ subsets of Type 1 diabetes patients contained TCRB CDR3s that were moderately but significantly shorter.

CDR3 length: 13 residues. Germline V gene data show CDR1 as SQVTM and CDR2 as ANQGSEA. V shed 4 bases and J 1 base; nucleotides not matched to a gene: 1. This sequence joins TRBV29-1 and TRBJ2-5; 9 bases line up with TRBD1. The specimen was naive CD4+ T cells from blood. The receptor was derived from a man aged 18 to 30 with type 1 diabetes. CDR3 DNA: TGCAGCGTTGCGGACAGGGGCCAAGAGACCCAGTACTTC. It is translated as CSVADRGQETQYF.